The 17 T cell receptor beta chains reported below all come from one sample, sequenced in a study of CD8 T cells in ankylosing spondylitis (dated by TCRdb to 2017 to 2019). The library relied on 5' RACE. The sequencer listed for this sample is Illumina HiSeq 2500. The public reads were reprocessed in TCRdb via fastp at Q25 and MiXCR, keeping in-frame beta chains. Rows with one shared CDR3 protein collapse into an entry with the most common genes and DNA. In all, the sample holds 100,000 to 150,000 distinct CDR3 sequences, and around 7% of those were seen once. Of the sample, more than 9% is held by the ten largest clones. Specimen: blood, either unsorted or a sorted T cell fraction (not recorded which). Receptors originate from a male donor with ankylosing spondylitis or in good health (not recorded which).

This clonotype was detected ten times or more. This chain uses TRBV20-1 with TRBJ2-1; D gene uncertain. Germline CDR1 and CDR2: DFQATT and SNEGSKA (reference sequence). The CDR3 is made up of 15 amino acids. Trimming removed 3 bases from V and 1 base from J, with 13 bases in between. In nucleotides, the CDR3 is TGCAGTGCTAGGAGTTCACAGATGTCCTACAATGAGCAGTTCTTC. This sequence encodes CSARSSQMSYNEQFF.

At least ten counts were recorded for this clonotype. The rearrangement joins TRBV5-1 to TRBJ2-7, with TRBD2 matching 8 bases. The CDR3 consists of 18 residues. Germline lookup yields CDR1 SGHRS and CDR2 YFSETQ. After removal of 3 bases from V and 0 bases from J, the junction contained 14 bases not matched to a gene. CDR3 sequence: CASSWQTSSGLVSYEQYF. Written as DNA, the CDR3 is TGCGCCAGCAGCTGGCAGACCTCTAGCGGGTTGGTCTCCTACGAGCAGTACTTC.

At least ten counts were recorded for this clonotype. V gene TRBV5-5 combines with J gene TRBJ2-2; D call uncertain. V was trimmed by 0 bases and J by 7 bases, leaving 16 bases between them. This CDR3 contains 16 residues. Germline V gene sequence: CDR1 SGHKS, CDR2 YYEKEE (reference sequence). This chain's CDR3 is CASSLGVDPRVGELFF. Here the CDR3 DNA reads TGTGCCAGCAGCTTGGGTGTCGACCCCCGTGTCGGGGAGCTGTTTTTT.

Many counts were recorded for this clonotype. In DNA, the CDR3 is TGCGCCAGCAGCCAAGATTTGGCCGACGCAGGGACCCATCACACTGAAGCTTTCTTT. Residues: CASSQDLADAGTHHTEAFF. The chain links TRBV4-1 to TRBJ1-1; D may be TRBD1 (5 bases). The CDR3 has 19 residues. Per the germline V gene, CDR1 is MGHRA and CDR2 is YSYEKL. The germline V and J ends were trimmed by 0 bases and 3 bases, with 23 bases remaining between them.

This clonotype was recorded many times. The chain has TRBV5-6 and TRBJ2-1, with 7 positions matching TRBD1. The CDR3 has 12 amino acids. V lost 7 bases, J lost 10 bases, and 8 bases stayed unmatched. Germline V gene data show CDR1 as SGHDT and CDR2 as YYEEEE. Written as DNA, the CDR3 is TGTGCCAGCGGGGACAGCCGAACCGAGCAGTTCTTC. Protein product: CASGDSRTEQFF.

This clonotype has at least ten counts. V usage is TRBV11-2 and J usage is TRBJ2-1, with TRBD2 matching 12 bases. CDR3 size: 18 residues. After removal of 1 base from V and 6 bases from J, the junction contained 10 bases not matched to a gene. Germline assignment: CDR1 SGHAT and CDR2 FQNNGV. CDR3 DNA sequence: TGTGCCAGCAGCTTAGGGAGGACTAGCGGGGCCACTAGCAATGAGCAGTTCTTC. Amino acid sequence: CASSLGRTSGATSNEQFF.

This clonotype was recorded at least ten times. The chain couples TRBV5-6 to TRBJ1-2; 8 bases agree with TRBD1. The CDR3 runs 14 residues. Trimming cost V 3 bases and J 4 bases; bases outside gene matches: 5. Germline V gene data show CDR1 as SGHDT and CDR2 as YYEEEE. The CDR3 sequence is CASSYPGQVYGYTF. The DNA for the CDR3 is TGTGCCAGCAGCTATCCGGGACAGGTCTATGGCTACACCTTC. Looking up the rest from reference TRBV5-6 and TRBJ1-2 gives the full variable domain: DAGVTQSPTHLIKTRGQQVTLRCSPKSGHDTVSWYQQALGQGPQFIFQYYEEEERQRGNFPDRFSGHQFPNYSSELNVNALLLGDSALYLCASSYPGQVYGYTFGSGTRLTVV.

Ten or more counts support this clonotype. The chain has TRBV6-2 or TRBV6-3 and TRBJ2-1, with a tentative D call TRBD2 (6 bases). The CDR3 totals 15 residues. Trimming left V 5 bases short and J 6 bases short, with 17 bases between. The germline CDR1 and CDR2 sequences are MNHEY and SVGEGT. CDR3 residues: CASSQAGRWGNEQFF. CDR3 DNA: TGTGCCAGCAGTCAGGCGGGAAGGTGGGGCAATGAGCAGTTCTTC.

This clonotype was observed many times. CDR3 DNA sequence: TGCGCCAGCAGCTTCTGGGAGCCCCAGCATTTT. It encodes CASSFWEPQHF. The rearrangement links TRBV5-1 to TRBJ1-5; D remains unclear. From germline, CDR1 is SGHRS and CDR2 YFSETQ. The CDR3 is 11 residues long. The V gene lost 2 bases and the J gene lost 8 bases, with 5 bases spanning the gap.

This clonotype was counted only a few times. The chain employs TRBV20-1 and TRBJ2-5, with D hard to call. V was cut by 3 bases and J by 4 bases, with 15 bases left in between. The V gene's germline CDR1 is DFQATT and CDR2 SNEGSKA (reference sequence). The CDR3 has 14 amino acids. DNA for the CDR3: TGCAGTGCTAGCCTCCGGGTTCGTAGAGAGACCCAGTACTTC. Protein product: CSASLRVRRETQYF.

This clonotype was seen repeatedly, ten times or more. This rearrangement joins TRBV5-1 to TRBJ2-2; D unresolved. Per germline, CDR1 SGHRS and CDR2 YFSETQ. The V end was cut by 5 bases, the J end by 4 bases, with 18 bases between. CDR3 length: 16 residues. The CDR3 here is CASRKEPPGPTGELFF. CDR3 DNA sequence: TGCGCCAGCAGAAAAGAGCCGCCCGGCCCCACCGGGGAGCTGTTTTTT.

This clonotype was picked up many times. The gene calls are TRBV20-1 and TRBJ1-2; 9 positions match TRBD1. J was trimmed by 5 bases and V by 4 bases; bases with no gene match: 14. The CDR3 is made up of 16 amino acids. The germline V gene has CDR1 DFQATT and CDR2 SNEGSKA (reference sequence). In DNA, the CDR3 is TGCAGTGCTATTCGGGGGTCCGGACAGGGGAGGTATGGCTACACCTTC. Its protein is CSAIRGSGQGRYGYTF.

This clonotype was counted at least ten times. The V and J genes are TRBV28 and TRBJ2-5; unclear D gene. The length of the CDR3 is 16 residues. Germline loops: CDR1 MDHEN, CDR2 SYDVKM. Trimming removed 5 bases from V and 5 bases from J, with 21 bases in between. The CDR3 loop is CASSPLRGDEIETQYF. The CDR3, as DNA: TGTGCCAGCAGTCCGTTGCGAGGAGATGAGATTGAGACCCAGTACTTC.

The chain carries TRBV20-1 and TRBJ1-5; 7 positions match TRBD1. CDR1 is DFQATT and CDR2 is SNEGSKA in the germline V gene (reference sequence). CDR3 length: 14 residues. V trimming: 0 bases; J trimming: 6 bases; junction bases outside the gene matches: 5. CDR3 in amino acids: CSAREDRSGQPQHF. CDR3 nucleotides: TGCAGTGCTAGAGAGGACAGGTCTGGTCAGCCCCAGCATTTT.

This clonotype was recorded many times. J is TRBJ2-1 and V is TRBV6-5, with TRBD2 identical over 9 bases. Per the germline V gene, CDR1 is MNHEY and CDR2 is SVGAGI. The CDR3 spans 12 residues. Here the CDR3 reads CAAGTSNYEQFF. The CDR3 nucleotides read TGTGCAGCCGGGACTAGCAATTATGAGCAGTTCTTC.

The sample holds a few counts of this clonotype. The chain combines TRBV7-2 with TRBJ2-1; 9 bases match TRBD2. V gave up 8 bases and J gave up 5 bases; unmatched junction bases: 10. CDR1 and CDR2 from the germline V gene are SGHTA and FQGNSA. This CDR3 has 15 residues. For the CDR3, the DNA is TGTGCCAGCGCCGGTAGGCGCGGGGGGGACAATGAGCAGTTCTTC. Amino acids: CASAGRRGGDNEQFF.

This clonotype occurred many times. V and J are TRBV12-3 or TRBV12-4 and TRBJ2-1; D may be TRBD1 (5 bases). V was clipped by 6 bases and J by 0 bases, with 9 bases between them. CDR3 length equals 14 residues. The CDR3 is CASRTDSSYNEQFF. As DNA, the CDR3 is TGTGCCAGCAGGACAGATAGCTCCTACAATGAGCAGTTCTTC.